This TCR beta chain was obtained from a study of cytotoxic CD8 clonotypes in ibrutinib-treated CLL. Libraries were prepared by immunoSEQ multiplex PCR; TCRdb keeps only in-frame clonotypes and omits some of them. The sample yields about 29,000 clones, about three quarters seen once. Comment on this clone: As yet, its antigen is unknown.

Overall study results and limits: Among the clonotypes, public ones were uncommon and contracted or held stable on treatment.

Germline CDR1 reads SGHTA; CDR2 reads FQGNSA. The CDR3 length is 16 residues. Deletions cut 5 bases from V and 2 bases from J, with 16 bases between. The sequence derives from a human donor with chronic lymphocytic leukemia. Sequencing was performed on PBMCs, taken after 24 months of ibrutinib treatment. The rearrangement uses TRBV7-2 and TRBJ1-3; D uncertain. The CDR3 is CASSPDVSLAGNTIYF. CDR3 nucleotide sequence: TGTGCCAGCAGCCCCGACGTAAGCCTGGCTGGAAACACCATATATTTT.